In this sample, the clone carrying this T cell receptor beta chain turned up once. This sample is drawn from a study of blood T cell repertoires in COVID-19. There are 14 residues in the CDR3. The V gene end was trimmed by 7 bases and the J gene end by 4 bases; junction bases not matched to a gene: 8. In the authors' methods: Amplifying reference gene primers gave estimates of nucleated cell counts. Data came from immunoSEQ multiplex PCR; TCRdb stores just in-frame clones and leaves some out. That table gives V, J and clone size, and the DNA gave D and trimming. The data show 380,000 or so clones, over 75% seen once.

The sequencing input was PBMCs or T cells enriched from blood (not recorded which). The clonotype originates from a middle-aged woman with acute COVID-19. V gene TRBV23-1 combines with J gene TRBJ2-3; 7 nucleotides align to TRBD1. TRBV23-1 is filed as an ORF, its function uncertain. CDR3 sequence (DNA): TGCGCCAGCACCCCCGACAGGGCCTCAGATACGCAGTATTTT. Encoded protein: CASTPDRASDTQYF.